This T cell receptor (beta chain) was recovered during a study of T-cell memory formation after mild COVID-19. General study findings and limits: A subset of responding clones appeared in pre-infection memory, suggesting cross-reactive memory joined.

5'RACE primed at constant segments yielded TCR alpha and TCR beta cDNA libraries bearing sample barcodes and UMIs. TCRdb used MiXCR to reprocess the 5' RACE reads, holding one entry per CDR3 protein. The table includes under 60,000 distinct CDR3 sequences, around 10% detected once. In its sample, this clonotype was seen many times. What it binds is unknown. This CDR3 has 20 amino acids. Germline-derived CDR1 and CDR2 are SGHRS and YFSETQ. Unmatched junction bases numbered 19, after V lost 1 base and J lost 5 bases. Sample: PBMCs or a T cell subset sorted from them (not recorded which). The TCR originated in an adult woman who had mild COVID-19 (a few samples of this study predate the infection). Cell type and time point are not known. The J gene is TRBJ2-5, the V gene TRBV5-1; 11 bases map to TRBD2. In nucleotides, the CDR3 is TGCGCCAGCAGCTTGAGGTCCGGGGCTAGCGGGGGGTACTCAACGGAGACCCAGTACTTC. This translates into CASSLRSGASGGYSTETQYF.